At least ten counts were recorded for the clone carrying this T cell receptor beta chain. Its specificity is not known. These data are taken from a study of T cell repertoires in cytomegalovirus infection. The overall study: CMV infection plus the matching HLA type was flagged by public TCR beta signatures. Study-wide findings and caveats: HLA-C-restricted CMV clonotypes gave the most frequent clonotype in two of eight donors.

TCRdb itself ran the reads through MiXCR, one entry per CDR3 protein. The data show about a million distinct CDR3 sequences, with more than 25% seen just once and over 11% held by the top ten. The ends were cut back, 1 base at V and 2 bases at J, with 10 bases in the middle. CDR1 is SGHNT, CDR2 YENEEA, per germline. The CDR3 spans 15 residues. This receptor was obtained from a human donor in good health (CMV status not recorded). Some clones in this sample may be carry-over from other donors' samples. The sequencing here drew on cultured CD8+ T cells from PBMCs, taken from culture after CMV antigen stimulation. The rearrangement links TRBV11-3 to TRBJ2-3; D unresolved. DNA for the CDR3: TGTGCCAGCAGCTTAGGGCTACCTTTCACAGATACGCAGTATTTT. It yields the protein CASSLGLPFTDTQYF.